This T cell receptor (beta chain) was documented in a study of identical twins. Study findings and constraints: Memory repertoires showed no such pattern, whereas abundant cord blood beta clonotypes carried fewer insertions.

CDR3 length: 14 amino acids. Germline CDR1 is SGHTA and CDR2 is FQGNSA. V lost 5 bases and J 5 bases, leaving 15 bases between the germline ends. This clonotype was detected only a few times. Antigen unknown. TCRdb passed the 5' RACE reads through MiXCR, listing each CDR3 protein once. The data contain about 220,000 distinct CDR3 sequences, less than 8% of them singletons. Every donor was a healthy Caucasian. The sample was also reused in another study, on yellow fever vaccine responses in identical twins. From that report: As reported, the vaccine T cell response of twins seemed partly convergent and partly personalized.

This clonotype originated in a woman under 30 in good health. The sample was memory (CD45RO+) T cells sorted from blood. The rearrangement uses TRBV7-2 and TRBJ2-5, with D perhaps matching TRBD1 or TRBD2 (5 bases each). CDR3 region: CASSPPGREETQYF. The CDR3 DNA reads TGTGCCAGCAGCCCCCCAGGGAGAGAGGAGACCCAGTACTTC.